This section outlines one T cell receptor (beta chain) sequence together with its context. Repertoires were generated with immunoSEQ multiplex PCR, while TCRdb's copy carries only in-frame clones and drops some. The top ten hold about 5.5% of the sample, which has 110,000 or so clones, around 85% seen once. This specimen comes from a study of blood T cell repertoires in COVID-19. Study-level background: The samples span acute and convalescent COVID-19 from the United States, Italy and Spain.

Germline V gene lookup returns CDR1 MNHEY and CDR2 SVGAGI. Deletions cut 6 bases from V and 3 bases from J, with 14 bases between. There are 14 residues in the CDR3. The origin of this receptor is a woman aged 55-75 years with COVID-19, enrolled during active disease. V usage is TRBV6-5 and J usage is TRBJ1-1; TRBD1 is a possible D gene (5 bases). Material: peripheral blood. In DNA, the CDR3 is TGTGCCAGCAGCCTACGGGGGGGAGACACTGAAGCTTTCTTT. This encodes CASSLRGGDTEAFF.